Shown below are 16 T cell receptor beta chains from a single sample sequenced in a study of blood T cell repertoires in COVID-19. Clones were read by immunoSEQ multiplex PCR, and TCRdb kept only the in-frame ones, dropping some. The table lists around 300,000 clones, around 91% of them singletons, with about 1.7% in the top ten. Source material: PBMCs or T cells enriched from blood (not recorded which). The receptors here all came from a young woman with acute COVID-19.

This clone turned up a few times. The chain links TRBV7-3 to TRBJ2-1; tentatively, D is TRBD2 (6 bases). Germline CDR1 reads SGHTA; CDR2 reads FQGTGA. CDR3 length: 15 residues. Trimming took 5 bases from V and 7 from J, leaving 18 bases between them. The CDR3 nucleotides read TGTGCCAGCAGCGCTCAGTGGGACTCTCCTAATGAGCAGTTCTTC. This translates into CASSAQWDSPNEQFF.

This clone has just one count. This chain uses TRBV4-1 with TRBJ2-7; 7 bases are shared with TRBD2. Germline V gene data show CDR1 as MGHRA and CDR2 as YSYEKL. V trimming: 3 bases; J trimming: 1 base; junction bases outside the gene matches: 12. The CDR3 sequence is 17 residues long. Written as DNA, the CDR3 is TGCGCCAGCAGCCAGATGGCCTTGGCTAGCGGATCCTACGAGCAGTACTTC. Translated: CASSQMALASGSYEQYF.

V gene TRBV6-5 combines with J gene TRBJ1-5; the D gene is possibly TRBD1 (5 bases). From germline, CDR1 is MNHEY and CDR2 SVGAGI. There are 15 residues in the CDR3. The germline V and J ends were trimmed by 0 bases and 4 bases, with 10 bases remaining between them. DNA of the CDR3: TGTGCCAGCAGTTACTCCTACAGGACGAATCAGCCCCAGCATTTT. This encodes CASSYSYRTNQPQHF.

The V and J genes are TRBV28 and TRBJ1-2, with 7 bases aligning to TRBD1. This CDR3 has 14 residues. CDR1 MDHEN and CDR2 SYDVKM come from the germline V gene. J lost 0 bases, V lost 8 bases, and 6 bases had no gene match. Written as DNA, the CDR3 is TGTGCCAGCGGTACTACAGGGGCTAACTATGGCTACACCTTC. The encoded protein is CASGTTGANYGYTF.

The chain has TRBV19 and TRBJ1-1; the D gene is possibly TRBD1 (5 bases). The CDR3 consists of 13 residues. Per germline, CDR1 LNHDA and CDR2 SQIVND (reference sequence). Deletions cut 7 bases from V and 3 bases from J, with 12 bases between. CDR3 in DNA: TGTGCCAGTACTCCGACAGAATACACTGAAGCTTTCTTT. This codes for CASTPTEYTEAFF. Full variable domain (missing parts from reference TRBV19 and TRBJ1-1): DGGITQSPKYLFRKEGQNVTLSCEQNLNHDAMYWYRQDPGQGLRLIYYSQIVNDFQKGDIAEGYSVSREKKESFPLTVTSAQKNPTAFYLCASTPTEYTEAFFGQGTRLTVV.

The chain recombines TRBV5-1 with TRBJ2-1, with D maybe TRBD2 (5 bases). Trimming removed 1 base at V and 2 bases at J, with 7 bases between. The CDR3 covers 14 residues. Germline lookup yields CDR1 SGHRS and CDR2 YFSETQ. CDR3 bases: TGCGCCAGCAGCTTGCCCGGGACCTACAATGAGCAGTTCTTC. Translation gives CASSLPGTYNEQFF.

V is TRBV7-2 and J is TRBJ2-5; possible D gene TRBD1, 6 bases. This CDR3 has 13 residues. V lost 11 bases and J 1 base, leaving 14 bases between the germline ends. CDR1 is SGHTA, CDR2 FQGNSA, per germline. The CDR3 DNA is TGTGCCGGAGCCCGGACAGCCCAAGAGACCCAGTACTTC. It translates to CAGARTAQETQYF.

The V call is TRBV6-2 or TRBV6-3, the J call TRBJ1-5; a weak D match, TRBD1 (5 bases). V gave up 5 bases and J gave up 6 bases, with 17 bases separating them. Germline V lookup: CDR1 MNHEY, CDR2 SVGEGT. This CDR3 is built from 15 residues. CDR3 residues: CASSLPPGLGQPQHF. CDR3 bases: TGTGCCAGCAGTCTCCCTCCAGGGTTGGGTCAGCCCCAGCATTTT.

This chain links TRBV2 with TRBJ1-2, with D possibly matching TRBD1 (5 bases). V lost 4 bases, J lost 3 bases, and 12 bases lay in between. Germline CDR1 is SNHLY and CDR2 is FYNNEI. The CDR3 has 14 amino acids. Here the CDR3 reads CASSAHRNDYGYTF. In DNA form, the CDR3 reads TGTGCCAGCAGTGCCCACAGGAACGACTATGGCTACACCTTC.

Only a few counts were recorded for this clone. V usage is TRBV5-1 and J usage is TRBJ2-7; maybe TRBD2 (6 bases). The V gene's germline CDR1 is SGHRS and CDR2 YFSETQ. This CDR3 region has 15 residues. V was pared by 0 bases and J by 2 bases, with 12 bases between. The CDR3, as DNA: TGCGCCAGCAGCTTGGAGGCTAGCGTCGCCTACGAGCAGTACTTC. This codes for CASSLEASVAYEQYF.

On this clone itself: The same CDR3 also results from other DNA sequences found in this sample. The chain recombines TRBV4-3 with TRBJ2-1, with 8 bases matching TRBD1. The CDR3 extends over 16 amino acids. J lost 2 bases, V lost 1 base, and 4 bases had no gene match. Germline CDR1 LGHNA, CDR2 YSLEER. CDR3: CASSQGAGGTYNEQFF. The CDR3 DNA reads TGCGCCAGCAGCCAAGGAGCAGGGGGCACCTACAATGAGCAGTTCTTC.

The chain has TRBV19 and TRBJ1-1, with TRBD1 identical over 9 bases. Germline V gene lookup returns CDR1 LNHDA and CDR2 SQIVND (reference sequence). V trimming: 3 bases; J trimming: 4 bases; junction bases outside the gene matches: 9. CDR3 length: 16 residues. The CDR3 spells CASSIDRGRVSTEAFF. CDR3 in DNA: TGTGCCAGTAGTATTGACAGGGGGAGAGTGAGCACTGAAGCTTTCTTT.

The gene calls are TRBV7-9 and TRBJ1-2; D gene ambiguous. Trimming cost V 3 bases and J 10 bases, with 12 bases left between them. The CDR3 contains 12 residues. CDR1 is SEHNR and CDR2 is FQNEAQ in the germline V gene (reference sequence). DNA of the CDR3: TGTGCCAGCAGCTTGGGAGAGTACCCCTACACCTTC. Encoded protein: CASSLGEYPYTF.

The chain links TRBV30 to TRBJ2-1, with 15 bases that match TRBD2. The CDR3 sequence is 16 residues long. Trimming took 1 base from V and 10 from J; bases not matched to a gene: 8. Germline-derived CDR1 and CDR2 are GTSNPN and SVGIG (reference sequence). As DNA, the CDR3 is TGTGCCTGGAGTGCCCGGGGGACTAGCGGGGGGAGGGAGCAGTTCTTC. Protein: CAWSARGTSGGREQFF.

This chain uses TRBV30 with TRBJ2-1; 10 bases map to TRBD2. CDR3 length equals 13 residues. Germline loops: CDR1 GTSNPN, CDR2 SVGIG (reference sequence). Trimming at V came to 4 bases and at J to 7 bases, leaving 4 bases not matched to a gene. The DNA for the CDR3 is TGTGCCTGGACTAGCGGGAGCCGGAATGAGCAGTTCTTC. This translates into CAWTSGSRNEQFF.

The J gene is TRBJ2-5, the V gene TRBV11-2; possibly TRBD2 for D (5 bases). The CDR3 has 14 residues. Germline CDR1 SGHAT, CDR2 FQNNGV. Trimming took 4 bases from V and 5 from J, leaving 14 bases between them. The chain's CDR3 is CASSSLAGGETQYF. Here the CDR3 DNA reads TGTGCCAGCAGCTCTTTGGCGGGTGGGGAGACCCAGTACTTC.